This T cell receptor beta chain was obtained from a study of early T cells in non-severe SARS-CoV-2 infection. The overall study: Bulk RNA isolated from unsorted whole blood underwent sequencing; chains were not paired.

This CDR3 has 13 residues. The germline gives CDR1 SGHAT, CDR2 FQNNGV. V was shortened by 4 bases and J by 3 bases, with 10 bases between the two germline ends. The TCR library protocol was used to attach unique molecular identifiers. These identifiers were attached to individual cDNA molecules. TCRdb reprocessed the 5' RACE reads via MiXCR and lists one record per CDR3 protein. In the table there are 75,000 to 80,000 distinct CDR3 sequences, over 9% of which are singletons. Study-level results: In VDJdb matching, anti-spike CD8 responses were favored while private and CD4 specificities went missing.

Worth noting for this clonotype: As yet, its antigen is unknown.

The sequence was collected from an adult who was a healthcare worker with PCR-confirmed SARS-CoV-2 infection or an uninfected control (not recorded which). The specimen was whole blood, collected at baseline. The chain carries TRBV11-2 and TRBJ2-7, with a weak D call TRBD1 (6 bases). CDR3 nucleotides: TGTGCCAGCAGCTATACAGGGCGCTACGAGCAGTACTTC. Translating gives CASSYTGRYEQYF.